This is a list of T cell receptor beta chains from one sample in a study of blood T cell repertoires in COVID-19. Sequenced by immunoSEQ multiplex PCR; TCRdb stores in-frame clones only, minus some. Counted here are roughly 200,000 clones, almost 90% occurring once; the ten biggest clones make up 1.5% to 2%. The sequenced material came from peripheral blood. The receptors were gathered from a man between 18 and 35 years old with active or convalescent COVID-19. The CDR3 runs from the conserved cysteine through the conserved F or W. The D gene is left open where the match is weak. Size values are once, few and many counts, or a class for expanded clones, and some rows have none.

once,15,TRBD2,TRBJ2-4,TRBV9,CASSAREGRQNIQYF,TGTGCCAGCAGCGCCCGGGAGGGTCGTCAAAACATTCAGTACTTC
-,19,TRBD2,TRBJ2-3,TRBV7-2,CASSLYGRAGGGLTDTQYF,TGTGCCAGCAGCTTATACGGTCGAGCGGGGGGGGGATTGACAGATACGCAGTATTTT
few,16,TRBD2,TRBJ2-2,TRBV7-7,CASSPSSGANTGELFF,TGTGCTAGCAGCCCGTCTAGCGGAGCTAACACCGGGGAGCTGTTTTTT
few,13,-,TRBJ2-1,TRBV5-1,CASSLGDSGEQFF,TGCGCCAGCAGCTTAGGAGACTCGGGTGAGCAGTTCTTC
few,14,TRBD1,TRBJ1-4,TRBV27,CASRPTGQPEKLFF,TGTGCCAGCAGACCCACGGGACAGCCTGAAAAACTGTTTTTT
-,14,TRBD1,TRBJ1-2,TRBV3-1/TRBV3-2,CASSQVDRMGGYTF,TGTGCCAGCAGCCAAGTGGACAGGATGGGTGGCTACACCTTC
-,14,-,TRBJ2-1,TRBV5-1,CASSLDEGDGEQFF,TGCGCCAGCAGCTTGGATGAGGGGGATGGTGAGCAGTTCTTC
-,14,TRBD2,TRBJ2-2,TRBV6-2/TRBV6-3,CASSQIAGGGELFF,TGTGCCAGCAGTCAAATAGCGGGAGGCGGGGAGCTGTTTTTT
-,15,-,TRBJ1-4,TRBV5-1,CASSHRGGGNEKLFF,TGCGCCAGCAGCCACCGAGGGGGAGGGAATGAAAAACTGTTTTTT
-,15,TRBD1,TRBJ2-7,TRBV5-5,CASSTPGDRAYEQYF,TGTGCCAGCTCTACCCCGGGGGACAGGGCCTACGAGCAGTACTTC
-,13,TRBD2,TRBJ2-7,TRBV7-2,CASRISGTPEQYF,TGTGCCAGCAGGATCAGCGGGACCCCCGAGCAGTACTTC